This T cell receptor beta chain derives from a study of blood T cells in healthy people across ages. This clonotype was seen more than once but under ten times. Trimming took off 2 bases at V and 3 bases at J, with 17 bases between the two ends. The CDR3 spans 17 residues. With a J-beta primer mix and a sample-barcoded 5' primer, a second PCR ran about 7 to 11 cycles. MiXCR was run by TCRdb on the 5' RACE reads, yielding one entry per CDR3 protein. In the table there are roughly 1.5 million distinct CDR3 sequences, under 55% of which are singletons. This clonotype was obtained from a woman under 30 in good health. The chain joins TRBV12-3 or TRBV12-4 to TRBJ1-5; D remains ambiguous. Material for sequencing was blood. The CDR3 spells CASSLSSWVTDNQPQHF. DNA for the CDR3: TGTGCCAGCAGTTTATCTTCGTGGGTGACGGACAATCAGCCCCAGCATTTT.